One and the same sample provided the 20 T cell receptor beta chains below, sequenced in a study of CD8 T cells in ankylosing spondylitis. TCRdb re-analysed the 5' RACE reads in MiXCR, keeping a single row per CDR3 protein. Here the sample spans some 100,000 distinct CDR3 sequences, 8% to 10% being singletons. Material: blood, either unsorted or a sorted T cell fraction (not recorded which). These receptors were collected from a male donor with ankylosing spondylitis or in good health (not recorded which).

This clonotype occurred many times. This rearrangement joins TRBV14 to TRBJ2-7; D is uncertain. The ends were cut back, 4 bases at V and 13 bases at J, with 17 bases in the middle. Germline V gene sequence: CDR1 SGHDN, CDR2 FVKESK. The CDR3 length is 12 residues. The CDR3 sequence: CASSPRTGRYYF. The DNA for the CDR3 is TGTGCCAGCAGCCCCCGGACCGGTCGGTATTACTTC.

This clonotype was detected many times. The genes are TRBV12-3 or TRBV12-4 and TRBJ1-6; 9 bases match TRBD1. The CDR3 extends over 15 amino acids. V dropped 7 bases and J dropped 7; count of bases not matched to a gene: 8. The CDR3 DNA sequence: TGTGCCAGCACTCCTGGACAGGGGTTGAATTCACCCCTCCACTTT. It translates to CASTPGQGLNSPLHF.

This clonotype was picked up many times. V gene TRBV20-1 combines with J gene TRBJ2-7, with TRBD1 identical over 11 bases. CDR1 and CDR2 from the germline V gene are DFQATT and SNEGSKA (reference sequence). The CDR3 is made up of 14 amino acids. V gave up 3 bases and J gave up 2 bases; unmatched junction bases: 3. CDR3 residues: CSARKGQGAYEQYF. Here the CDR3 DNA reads TGCAGTGCTAGGAAGGGACAGGGGGCCTACGAGCAGTACTTC.

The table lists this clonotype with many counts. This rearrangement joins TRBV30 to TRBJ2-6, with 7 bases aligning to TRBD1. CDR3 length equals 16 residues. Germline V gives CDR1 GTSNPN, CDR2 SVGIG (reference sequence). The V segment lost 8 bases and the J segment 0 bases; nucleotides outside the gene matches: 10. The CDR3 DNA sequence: TGTGCCCGTCTCCGGGACAGCCCCTCTGGGGCCAACGTCCTGACTTTC. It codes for CARLRDSPSGANVLTF.

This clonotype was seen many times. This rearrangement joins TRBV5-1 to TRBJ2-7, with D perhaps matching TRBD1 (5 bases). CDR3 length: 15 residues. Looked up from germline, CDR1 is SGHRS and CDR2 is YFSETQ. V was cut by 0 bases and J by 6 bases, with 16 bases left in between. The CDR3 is CASSLAQGLLVEQYF. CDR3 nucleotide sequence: TGCGCCAGCAGCTTGGCGCAGGGCCTCCTAGTCGAGCAGTACTTC.

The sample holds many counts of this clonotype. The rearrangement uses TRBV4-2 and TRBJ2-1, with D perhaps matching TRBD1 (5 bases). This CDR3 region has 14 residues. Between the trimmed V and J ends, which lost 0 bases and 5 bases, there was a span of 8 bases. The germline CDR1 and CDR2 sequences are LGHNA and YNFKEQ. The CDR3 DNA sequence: TGTGCCAGCAGCCAAGATCCACAGGACAATGAGCAGTTCTTC. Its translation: CASSQDPQDNEQFF.

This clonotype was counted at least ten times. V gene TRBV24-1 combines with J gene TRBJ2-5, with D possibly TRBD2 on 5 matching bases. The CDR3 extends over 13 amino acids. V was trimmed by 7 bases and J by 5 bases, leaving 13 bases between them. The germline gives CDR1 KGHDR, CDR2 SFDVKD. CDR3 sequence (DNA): TGTGCCACCAGCGCGGCGGGTCGGGAGACCCAGTACTTC. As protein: CATSAAGRETQYF.

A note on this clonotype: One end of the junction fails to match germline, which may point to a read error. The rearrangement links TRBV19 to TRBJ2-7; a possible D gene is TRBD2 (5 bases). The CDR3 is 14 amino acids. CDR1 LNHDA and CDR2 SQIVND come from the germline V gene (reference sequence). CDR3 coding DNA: TGTGTCAGTAGTGAGGGCGGCCTCGCAGCCGAGCAGTACTTC. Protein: CVSSEGGLAAEQYF.

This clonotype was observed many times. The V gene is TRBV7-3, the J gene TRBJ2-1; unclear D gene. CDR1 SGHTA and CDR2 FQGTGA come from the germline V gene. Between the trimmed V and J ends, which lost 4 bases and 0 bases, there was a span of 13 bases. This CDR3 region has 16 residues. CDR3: CASSSGAAVSYNEQFF. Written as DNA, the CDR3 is TGTGCCAGCAGCTCGGGTGCGGCTGTCTCCTACAATGAGCAGTTCTTC.

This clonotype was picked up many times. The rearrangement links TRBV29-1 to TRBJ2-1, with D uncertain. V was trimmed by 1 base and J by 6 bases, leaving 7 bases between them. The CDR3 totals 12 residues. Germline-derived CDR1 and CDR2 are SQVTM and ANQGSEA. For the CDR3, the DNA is TGCAGCGTTGAAGGTAGCAGCAATGAGCAGTTCTTC. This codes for CSVEGSSNEQFF.

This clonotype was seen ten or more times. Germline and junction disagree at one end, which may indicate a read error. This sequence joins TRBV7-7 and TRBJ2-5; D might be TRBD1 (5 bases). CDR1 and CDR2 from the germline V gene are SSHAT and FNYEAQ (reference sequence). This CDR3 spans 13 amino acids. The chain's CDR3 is CASSLGVVETQYF. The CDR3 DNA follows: TGTGCTAGCAGCTTAGGGGTGGTGGAGACCCAGTACTTC.

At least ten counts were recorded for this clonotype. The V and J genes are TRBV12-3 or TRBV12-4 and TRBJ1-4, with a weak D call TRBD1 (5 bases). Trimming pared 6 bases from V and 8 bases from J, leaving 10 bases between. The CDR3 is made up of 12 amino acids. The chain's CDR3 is CASRRDEEKLFF. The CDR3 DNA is TGTGCCAGCAGGCGGGACGAGGAAAAACTGTTTTTT.

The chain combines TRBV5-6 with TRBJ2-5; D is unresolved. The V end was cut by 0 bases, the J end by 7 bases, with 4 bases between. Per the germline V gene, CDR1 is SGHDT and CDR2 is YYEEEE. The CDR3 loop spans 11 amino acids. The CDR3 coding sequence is TGTGCCAGCAGCTTGGACCTGACCCAGTACTTC. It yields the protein CASSLDLTQYF.

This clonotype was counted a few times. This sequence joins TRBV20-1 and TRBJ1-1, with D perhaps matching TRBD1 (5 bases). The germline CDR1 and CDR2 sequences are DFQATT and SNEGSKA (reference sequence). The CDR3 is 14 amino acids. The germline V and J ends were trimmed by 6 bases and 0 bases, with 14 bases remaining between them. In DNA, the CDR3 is TGCAGTGCCCGCGGGGGATTCATGAACACTGAAGCTTTCTTT. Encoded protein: CSARGGFMNTEAFF.

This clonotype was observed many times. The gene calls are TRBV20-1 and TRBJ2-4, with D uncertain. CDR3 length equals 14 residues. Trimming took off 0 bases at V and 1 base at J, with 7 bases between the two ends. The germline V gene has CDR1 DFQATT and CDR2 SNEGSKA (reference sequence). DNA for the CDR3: TGCAGTGCTAGAGACATCGTGGCCAAAAACATTCAGTACTTC. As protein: CSARDIVAKNIQYF.

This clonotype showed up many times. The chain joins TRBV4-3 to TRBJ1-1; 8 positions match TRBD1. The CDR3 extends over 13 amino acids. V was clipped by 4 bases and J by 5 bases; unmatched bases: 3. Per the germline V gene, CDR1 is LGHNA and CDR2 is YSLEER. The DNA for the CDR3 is TGCGCCAGCAGCCGGCAGGGGGCAACTGAAGCTTTCTTT. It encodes CASSRQGATEAFF.

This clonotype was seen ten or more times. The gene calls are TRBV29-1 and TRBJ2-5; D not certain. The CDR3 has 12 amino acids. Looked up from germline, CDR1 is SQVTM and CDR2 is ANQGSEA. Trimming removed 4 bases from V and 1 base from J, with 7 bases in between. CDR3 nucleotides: TGCAGCGTTGGACCCGGCCAAGAGACCCAGTACTTC. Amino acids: CSVGPGQETQYF.

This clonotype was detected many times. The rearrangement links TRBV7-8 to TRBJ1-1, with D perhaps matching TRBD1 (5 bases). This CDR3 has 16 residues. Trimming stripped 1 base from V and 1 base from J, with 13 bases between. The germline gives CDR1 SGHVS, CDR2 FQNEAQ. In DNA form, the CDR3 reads TGTGCCAGCAGCTTAGGAGTTCGAGGGGCGAACACTGAAGCTTTCTTT. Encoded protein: CASSLGVRGANTEAFF.

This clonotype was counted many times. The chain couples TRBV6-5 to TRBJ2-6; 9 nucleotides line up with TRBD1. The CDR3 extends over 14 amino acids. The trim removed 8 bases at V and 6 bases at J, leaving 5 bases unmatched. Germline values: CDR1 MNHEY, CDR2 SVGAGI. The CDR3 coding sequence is TGTGCCAGCGGACAGGGGTTCGAGGCCAACGTCCTGACTTTC. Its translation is CASGQGFEANVLTF.

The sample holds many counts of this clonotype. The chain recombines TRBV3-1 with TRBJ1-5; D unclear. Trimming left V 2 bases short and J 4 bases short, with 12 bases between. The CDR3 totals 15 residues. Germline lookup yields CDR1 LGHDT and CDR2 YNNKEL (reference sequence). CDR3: CASSQHGSSNQPQHF. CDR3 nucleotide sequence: TGTGCCAGCAGCCAACATGGGTCCTCAAATCAGCCCCAGCATTTT.